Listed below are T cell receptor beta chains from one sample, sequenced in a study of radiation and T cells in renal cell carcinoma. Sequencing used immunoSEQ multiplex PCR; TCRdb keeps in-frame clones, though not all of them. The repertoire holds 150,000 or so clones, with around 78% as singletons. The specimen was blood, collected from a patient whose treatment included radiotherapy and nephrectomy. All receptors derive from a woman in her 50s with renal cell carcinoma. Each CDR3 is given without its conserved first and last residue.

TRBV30 AWGPGQYSNQPQH
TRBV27 ASSQGSGSYEQY
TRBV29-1 SVEGTGDEKLF
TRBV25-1 ASSEGRGPSYEQY
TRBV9 ASSVGDRENYGYT
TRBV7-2 ASSLDRESYGYT
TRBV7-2 ASSPGPNNYEQY
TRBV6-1 ASSDMYSSYEQY
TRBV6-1 ASSAGVVYEQY
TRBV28 ASRTGNPQPQH
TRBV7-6 ASSLGTGGLSPLH
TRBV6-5 ASTIGQGQETQY
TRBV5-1 ASSSGAGDYGYT
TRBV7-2 ASSLGTSGRADTQY